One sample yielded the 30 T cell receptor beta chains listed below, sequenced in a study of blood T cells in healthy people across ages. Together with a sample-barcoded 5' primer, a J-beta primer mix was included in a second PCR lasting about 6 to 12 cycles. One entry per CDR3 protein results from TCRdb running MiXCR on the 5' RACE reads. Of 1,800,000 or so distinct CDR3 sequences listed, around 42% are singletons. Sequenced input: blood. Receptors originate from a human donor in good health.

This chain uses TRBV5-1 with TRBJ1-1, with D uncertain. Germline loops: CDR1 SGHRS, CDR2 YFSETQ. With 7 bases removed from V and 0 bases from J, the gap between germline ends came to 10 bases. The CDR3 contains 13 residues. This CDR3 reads CASAPTLNTEAFF. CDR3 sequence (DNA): TGCGCCAGCGCTCCCACCCTGAACACTGAAGCTTTCTTT.

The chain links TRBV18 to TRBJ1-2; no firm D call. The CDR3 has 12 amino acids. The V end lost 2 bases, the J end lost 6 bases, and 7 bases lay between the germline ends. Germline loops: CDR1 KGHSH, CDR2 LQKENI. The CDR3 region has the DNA TGTGCCAGCTCACCAATGGGAGATGGCTACACCTTC. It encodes CASSPMGDGYTF.

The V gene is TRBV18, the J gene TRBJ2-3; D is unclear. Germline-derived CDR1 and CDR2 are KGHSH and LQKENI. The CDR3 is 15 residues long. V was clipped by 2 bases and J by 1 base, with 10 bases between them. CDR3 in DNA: TGTGCCAGCTCACCATGGACCCCCGGCACAGATACGCAGTATTTT. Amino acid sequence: CASSPWTPGTDTQYF.

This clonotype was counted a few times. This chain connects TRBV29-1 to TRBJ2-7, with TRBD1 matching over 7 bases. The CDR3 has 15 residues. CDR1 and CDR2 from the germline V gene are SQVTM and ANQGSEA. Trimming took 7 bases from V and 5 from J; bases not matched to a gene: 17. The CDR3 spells CSAADRAGSLHEQYF. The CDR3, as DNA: TGCAGCGCCGCCGACAGGGCCGGATCACTGCACGAGCAGTACTTC.

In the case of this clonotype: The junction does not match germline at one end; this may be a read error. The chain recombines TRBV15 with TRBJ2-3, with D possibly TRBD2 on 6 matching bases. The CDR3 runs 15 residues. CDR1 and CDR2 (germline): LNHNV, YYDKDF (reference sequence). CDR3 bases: TGTGCCACCAGCGGAGATAGCGGATTCACAGATACGCAGTATTTT. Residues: CATSGDSGFTDTQYF.

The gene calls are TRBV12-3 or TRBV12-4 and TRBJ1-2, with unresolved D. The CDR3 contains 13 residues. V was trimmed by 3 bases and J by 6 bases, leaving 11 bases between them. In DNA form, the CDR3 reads TGTGCCAGCAGTTTTAACCCCGGGGATGGCTACACCTTC. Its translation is CASSFNPGDGYTF.

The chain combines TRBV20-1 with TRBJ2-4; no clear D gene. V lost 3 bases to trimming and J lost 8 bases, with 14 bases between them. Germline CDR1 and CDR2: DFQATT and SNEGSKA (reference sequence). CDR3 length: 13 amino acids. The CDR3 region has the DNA TGCAGTGCTAGCAGTAGCCCGTCAGACATTCAGTACTTC. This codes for CSASSSPSDIQYF.

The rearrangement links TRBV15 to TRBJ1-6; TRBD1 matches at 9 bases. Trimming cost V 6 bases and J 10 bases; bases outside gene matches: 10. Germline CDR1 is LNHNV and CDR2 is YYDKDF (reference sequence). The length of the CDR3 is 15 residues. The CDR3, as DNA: TGTGCCACCAGTGTTTCGGGACAGGGTCGCTCACCCCTCCACTTT. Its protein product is CATSVSGQGRSPLHF. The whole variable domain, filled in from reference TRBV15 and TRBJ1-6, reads DAMVIQNPRYQVTQFGKPVTLSCSQTLNHNVMYWYQQKSSQAPKLLFHYYDKDFNNEADTPDNFQSRRPNTSFCFLDIRSPGLGDTAMYLCATSVSGQGRSPLHFGNGTRLTVT.

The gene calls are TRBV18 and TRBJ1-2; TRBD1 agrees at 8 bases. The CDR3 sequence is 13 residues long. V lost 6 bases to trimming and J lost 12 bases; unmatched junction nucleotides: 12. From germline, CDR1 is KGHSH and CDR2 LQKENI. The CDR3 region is CASSPDRGYSHTF. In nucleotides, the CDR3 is TGTGCCAGCTCTCCTGACAGGGGCTATAGCCACACCTTC.

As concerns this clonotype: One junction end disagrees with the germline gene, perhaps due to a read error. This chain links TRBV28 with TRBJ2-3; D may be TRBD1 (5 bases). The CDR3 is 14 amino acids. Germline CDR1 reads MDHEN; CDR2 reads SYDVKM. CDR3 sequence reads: CASSLGLTTGTQYF. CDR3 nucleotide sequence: TGTGCCAGCAGTTTAGGTCTAACCACAGGTACGCAGTATTTT.

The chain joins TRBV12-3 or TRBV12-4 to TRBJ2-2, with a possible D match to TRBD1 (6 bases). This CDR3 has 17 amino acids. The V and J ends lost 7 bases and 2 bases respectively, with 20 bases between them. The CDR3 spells CASIDLRGLLNTGELFF. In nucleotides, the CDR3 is TGTGCCAGCATCGATCTCAGGGGTCTGCTCAACACCGGGGAGCTGTTTTTT.

CDR3 region: CASTADSYNSPLHF. The DNA of the CDR3 is TGTGCCAGCACGGCGGACTCCTATAATTCACCCCTCCACTTT. The gene calls are TRBV6-1 and TRBJ1-6, with no clear D. The germline CDR1 and CDR2 sequences are MNHNS and SASEGT. The CDR3 contains 14 residues. V lost 7 bases, J lost 0 bases, and 7 bases lay in between.

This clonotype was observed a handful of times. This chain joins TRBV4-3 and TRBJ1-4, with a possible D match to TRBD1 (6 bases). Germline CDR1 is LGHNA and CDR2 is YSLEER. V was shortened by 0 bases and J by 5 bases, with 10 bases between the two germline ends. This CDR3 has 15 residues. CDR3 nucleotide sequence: TGCGCCAGCAGCCAAGATGGGGGCATAAATGAAAAACTGTTTTTT. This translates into CASSQDGGINEKLFF.

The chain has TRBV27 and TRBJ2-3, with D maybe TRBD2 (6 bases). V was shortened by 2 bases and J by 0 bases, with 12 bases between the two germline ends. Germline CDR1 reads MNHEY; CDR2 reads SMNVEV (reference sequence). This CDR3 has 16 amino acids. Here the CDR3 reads CASSLPGLISTDTQYF. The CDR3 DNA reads TGTGCCAGCAGTTTACCGGGACTGATAAGCACAGATACGCAGTATTTT.

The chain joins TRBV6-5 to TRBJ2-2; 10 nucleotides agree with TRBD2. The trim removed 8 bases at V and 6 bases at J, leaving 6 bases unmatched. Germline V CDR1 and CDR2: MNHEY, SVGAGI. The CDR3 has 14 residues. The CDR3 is CASGGLARAGELFF. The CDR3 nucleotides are TGTGCCAGCGGGGGACTAGCGAGGGCCGGGGAGCTGTTTTTT.

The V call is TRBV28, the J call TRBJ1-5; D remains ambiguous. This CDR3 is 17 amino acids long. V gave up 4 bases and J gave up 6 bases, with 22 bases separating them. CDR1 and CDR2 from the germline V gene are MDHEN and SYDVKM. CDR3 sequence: CASSSRTDATPPQPQHF. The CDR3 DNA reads TGTGCCAGCAGTTCCAGGACGGACGCGACGCCCCCTCAGCCCCAGCATTTT.

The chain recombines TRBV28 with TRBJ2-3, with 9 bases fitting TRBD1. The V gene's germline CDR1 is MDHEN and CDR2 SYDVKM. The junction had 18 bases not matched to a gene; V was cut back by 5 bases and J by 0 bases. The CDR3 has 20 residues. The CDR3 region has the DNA TGTGCCAGCAGTCCGACCCCTCCTCGGACAGGGGACCTTAGCACAGATACGCAGTATTTT. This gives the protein CASSPTPPRTGDLSTDTQYF.

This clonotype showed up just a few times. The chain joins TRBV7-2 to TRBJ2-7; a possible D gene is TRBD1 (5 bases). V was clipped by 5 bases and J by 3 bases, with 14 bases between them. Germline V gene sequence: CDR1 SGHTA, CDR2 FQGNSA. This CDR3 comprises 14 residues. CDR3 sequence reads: CASSPDAGFYEQYF. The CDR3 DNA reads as TGTGCCAGCAGCCCCGATGCAGGGTTCTACGAGCAGTACTTC.

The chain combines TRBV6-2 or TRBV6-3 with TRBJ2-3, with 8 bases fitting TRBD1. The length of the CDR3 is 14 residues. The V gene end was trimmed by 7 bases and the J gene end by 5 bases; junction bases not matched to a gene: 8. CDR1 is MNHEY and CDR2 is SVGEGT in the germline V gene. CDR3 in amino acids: CASTKDRGRDTQYF. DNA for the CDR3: TGTGCCAGCACAAAAGACAGGGGAAGAGATACGCAGTATTTT.

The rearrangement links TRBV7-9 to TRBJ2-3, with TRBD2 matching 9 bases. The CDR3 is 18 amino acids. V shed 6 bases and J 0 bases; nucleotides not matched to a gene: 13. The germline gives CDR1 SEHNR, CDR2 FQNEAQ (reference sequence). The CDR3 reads CASSTGASGDPSTDTQYF. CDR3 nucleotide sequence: TGTGCCAGCAGTACCGGGGCTAGCGGGGACCCTAGCACAGATACGCAGTATTTT.

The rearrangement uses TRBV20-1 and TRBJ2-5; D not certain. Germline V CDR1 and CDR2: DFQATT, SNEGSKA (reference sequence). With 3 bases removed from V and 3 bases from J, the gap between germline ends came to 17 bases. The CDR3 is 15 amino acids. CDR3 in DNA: TGCAGTGCTAGGCCGGCCAAACCGCTAAAAGAGACCCAGTACTTC. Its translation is CSARPAKPLKETQYF.

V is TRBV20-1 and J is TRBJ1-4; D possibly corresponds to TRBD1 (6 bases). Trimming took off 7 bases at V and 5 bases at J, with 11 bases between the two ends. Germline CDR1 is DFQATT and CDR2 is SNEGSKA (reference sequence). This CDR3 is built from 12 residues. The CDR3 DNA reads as TGCAGTGTTGTACAGGGCAATGAAAAACTGTTTTTT. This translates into CSVVQGNEKLFF.

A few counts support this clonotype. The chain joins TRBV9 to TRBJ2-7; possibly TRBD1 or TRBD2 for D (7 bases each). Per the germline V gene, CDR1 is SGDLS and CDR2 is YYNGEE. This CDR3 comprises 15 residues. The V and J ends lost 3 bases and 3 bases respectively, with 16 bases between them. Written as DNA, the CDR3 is TGTGCCAGCAGCGCAGGGGGGGACAAAGACTACGAGCAGTACTTC. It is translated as CASSAGGDKDYEQYF. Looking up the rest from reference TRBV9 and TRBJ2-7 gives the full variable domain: DSGVTQTPKHLITATGQRVTLRCSPRSGDLSVYWYQQSLDQGLQFLIQYYNGEERAKGNILERFSAQQFPDLHSELNLSSLELGDSALYFCASSAGGDKDYEQYFGPGTRLTVT.

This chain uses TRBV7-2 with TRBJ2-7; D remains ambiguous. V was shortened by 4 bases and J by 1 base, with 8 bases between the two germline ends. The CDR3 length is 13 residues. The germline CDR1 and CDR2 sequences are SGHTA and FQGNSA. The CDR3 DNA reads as TGTGCCAGCAGCTCCAACCCATCCTACGAGCAGTACTTC. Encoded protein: CASSSNPSYEQYF. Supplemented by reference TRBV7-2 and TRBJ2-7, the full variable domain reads GAGVSQSPSNKVTEKGKDVELRCDPISGHTALYWYRQSLGQGLEFLIYFQGNSAPDKSGLPSDRFSAERTGGSVSTLTIQRTQQEDSAVYLCASSSNPSYEQYFGPGTRLTVT.

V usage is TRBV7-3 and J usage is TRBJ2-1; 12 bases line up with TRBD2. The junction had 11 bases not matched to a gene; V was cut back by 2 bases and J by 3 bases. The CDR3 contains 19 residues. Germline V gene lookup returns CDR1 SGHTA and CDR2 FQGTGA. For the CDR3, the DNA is TGTGCCAGCAGCTTATACAGCCGACTAGCGGGGGCCATCTACAATGAGCAGTTCTTC. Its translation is CASSLYSRLAGAIYNEQFF.

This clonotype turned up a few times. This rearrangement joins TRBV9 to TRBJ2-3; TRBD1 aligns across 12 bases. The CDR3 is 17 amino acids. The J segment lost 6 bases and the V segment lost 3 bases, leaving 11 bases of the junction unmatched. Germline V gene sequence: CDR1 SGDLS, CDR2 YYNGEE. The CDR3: CASSGTAAGTGGDTQYF. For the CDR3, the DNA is TGTGCCAGCAGCGGTACGGCTGCCGGGACAGGGGGCGATACGCAGTATTTT.

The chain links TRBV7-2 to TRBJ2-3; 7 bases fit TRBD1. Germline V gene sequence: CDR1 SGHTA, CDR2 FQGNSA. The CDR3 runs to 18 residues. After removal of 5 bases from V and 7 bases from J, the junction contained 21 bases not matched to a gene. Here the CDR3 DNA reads TGTGCCAGCAGCCTAGATTTAGTCTGGGGACAGCTGAGTCATACGCAGTATTTT. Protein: CASSLDLVWGQLSHTQYF.

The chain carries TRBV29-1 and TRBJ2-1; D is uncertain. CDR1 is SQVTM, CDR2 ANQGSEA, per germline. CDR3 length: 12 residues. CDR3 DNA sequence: TGCAGGTCCGAACGAGAGATCAATGAGCAGTTCTTC. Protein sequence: CRSEREINEQFF.

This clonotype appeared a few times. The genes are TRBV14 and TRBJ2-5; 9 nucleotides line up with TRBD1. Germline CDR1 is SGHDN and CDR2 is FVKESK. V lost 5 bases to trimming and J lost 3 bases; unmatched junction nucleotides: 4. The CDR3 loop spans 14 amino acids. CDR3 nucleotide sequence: TGTGCCAGCAGCAGACGACAGGGGGAAGAGACCCAGTACTTC. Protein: CASSRRQGEETQYF. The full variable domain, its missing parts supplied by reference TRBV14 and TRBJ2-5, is EAGVTQFPSHSVIEKGQTVTLRCDPISGHDNLYWYRRVMGKEIKFLLHFVKESKQDESGMPNNRFLAERTGGTYSTLKVQPAELEDSGVYFCASSRRQGEETQYFGPGTRLLVL.

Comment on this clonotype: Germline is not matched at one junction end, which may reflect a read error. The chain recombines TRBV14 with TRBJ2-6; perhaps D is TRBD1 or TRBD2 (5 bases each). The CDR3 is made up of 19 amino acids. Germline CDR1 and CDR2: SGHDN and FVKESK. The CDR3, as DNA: TGTGCCAGCAGCCAAGTGTGGGGCAGGGAGTCGTCTGGGGCCAGCGTCCTGACTTTC. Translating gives CASSQVWGRESSGASVLTF.